This is a list of T cell receptor beta chains from one sample in a study of blood T cell repertoires in COVID-19. The method was immunoSEQ multiplex PCR; TCRdb's version includes in-frame clones alone and lacks a portion of them. The profile shows about 340,000 clones, 80% to 90% of them singletons. The source material was peripheral blood. The receptors here all came from a woman between 50 and 59 years old with COVID-19, enrolled during active disease. Each CDR3 is given with its conserved first and last residue. Each record gives: J gene, clone size, D gene, V gene, CDR3 DNA, CDR3 protein. D genes are given only for firm matches. Rows may omit the clone size; those that give it use once, few, many or a size class.

TRBJ2-2 . TRBD2 TRBV24-1 TGTGCCACCAGTGAGACGACTAGCGGGAACACCGGGGAGCTGTTTTTT CATSETTSGNTGELFF
TRBJ2-7 . TRBD1 TRBV6-5 TGTGCCAGCAGTTACTCGACAGGGTTTGACTACGAGCAGTACTTC CASSYSTGFDYEQYF
TRBJ1-4 . TRBD1 TRBV19 TGTGCCAGTAGTCCGAGGGACAGTTTCCTTAATGAAAAACTGTTTTTT CASSPRDSFLNEKLFF
TRBJ2-7 . TRBD1 TRBV5-4 TGTGCCAGCAGCTTGGGGGGGCTGGCAGGGGGTAGCGAGCAGTACTTC CASSLGGLAGGSEQYF
TRBJ2-1 . . TRBV4-1 TGCGCCAGCAGCCAAGATCGAGGTTACGCGGTCAATGAGCAGTTCTTC CASSQDRGYAVNEQFF
TRBJ1-5 . TRBD1 TRBV19 TGTGCCAGTAGTATGGGGACAGGGGATGTTTACCAGCCCCAGCATTTT CASSMGTGDVYQPQHF
TRBJ2-2 once TRBD1 TRBV2 TGTGCCAGCATCAGACAGGGTTTACCACACACCGGGGAGCTGTTTTTT CASIRQGLPHTGELFF
TRBJ2-3 . . TRBV27 TGTGCCAGCAGTCAGGACGGGAACCTCGGTGGTACGCAGTATTTT CASSQDGNLGGTQYF
TRBJ1-5 . TRBD1 TRBV5-6 TGTGCCAGCAGCTTATACAGGGGCGGACGCAATCAGCCCCAGCATTTT CASSLYRGGRNQPQHF
TRBJ2-2 . TRBD2 TRBV5-1 TGCGCCAGCAGCCGGAGGGGGACTAGGTTGGACGGGGAGCTGTTTTTT CASSRRGTRLDGELFF
TRBJ2-7 . . TRBV12-5 TGTGCTAGTGGTTTCGGCGAGGGCATTGGGGACGAGCAGTACTTC CASGFGEGIGDEQYF
TRBJ2-3 . . TRBV4-2 TGTGCCAGCAGCCAGGCTAGCGCAGATACGCAGTATTTT CASSQASADTQYF
TRBJ1-5 . TRBD1 TRBV27 TGTGCCAGCAGGACAGGGGGGAATCAGCCCCAGCATTTT CASRTGGNQPQHF
TRBJ1-2 few TRBD1 TRBV12-3/TRBV12-4 TGTGCCAGCGGCCGGACAGGGTCAAGGGGCTACACCTTC CASGRTGSRGYTF
TRBJ1-1 . . TRBV5-1 TGCGCCAGCAGCTTGAGGGCGGGGAACACTGAAGCTTTCTTT CASSLRAGNTEAFF
TRBJ2-7 once TRBD2 TRBV5-1 TGCGCCAGCAGGGGACTAGCGGGACCTAGATCCTACGAGCAGTACTTC CASRGLAGPRSYEQYF
TRBJ2-2 . . TRBV5-6 TGTGCCAGCAGCCCCCGGCCGCGGGCCACCGGGGAGCTGTTTTTT CASSPRPRATGELFF
TRBJ1-1 . . TRBV4-3 TGCGCCAGCAGCCAACGACAGTACACTGAAGCTTTCTTT CASSQRQYTEAFF
TRBJ2-1 . TRBD2 TRBV5-1 TGCGCCAGCAGTAGGGGAGGGGATCGGCATGAGCAGTTCTTC CASSRGGDRHEQFF
TRBJ2-5 . . TRBV6-5 TGTGCCAGCAGTTACTTCAAGGGGGCGGGGCAGACCCAGTACTTC CASSYFKGAGQTQYF
TRBJ2-7 few TRBD1 TRBV7-9 TGTGCCAGCAGCTCCACAGGGGGCTACGAGCAGTACTTC CASSSTGGYEQYF
TRBJ1-6 . TRBD1 TRBV7-9 TGTGCCAGCAGGCGACAGGGTGATAATTCACCCCTCCACTTT CASRRQGDNSPLHF
TRBJ2-1 . TRBD2 TRBV11-2 TGTGCCAGCAGCTTAAAAGTGGGTACTCTAGCGGGAGTAGGCAATGAGCAGTTCTTC CASSLKVGTLAGVGNEQFF
TRBJ2-6 . TRBD2 TRBV6-6 TGTGCCAGCAGCCGACGACTAGCGGGAGGGCCCGCTGGGGCCAACGTCCTGACTTTC CASSRRLAGGPAGANVLTF
TRBJ2-7 . . TRBV19 TGTGCCAGTAGTATACAGGGCTCTTACGAGCAGTACTTC CASSIQGSYEQYF
TRBJ2-7 . . TRBV6-5 TGTGCCAGCAGACGCAGACAAGGCCCCGACTACGAGCAGTACTTC CASRRRQGPDYEQYF
TRBJ2-2 . TRBD1 TRBV7-8 TGTGCCAGCAGCCCATGGGACAGAACGACCACCGGGGAGCTGTTTTTT CASSPWDRTTTGELFF
TRBJ1-3 . . TRBV29-1 TGCAGCGTTACTGAGAGATCCTCTGGAAACACCATATATTTT CSVTERSSGNTIYF
TRBJ1-2 once . TRBV7-9 TGTGCCAGCAGCTTAGAGAACCGGATATTACTTAGGGGTGGCTACACCTTC CASSLENRILLRGGYTF
TRBJ1-2 . . TRBV2 TGTGCCAGCAGTGAGCGGAAAGACTATGGCTACACCTTC CASSERKDYGYTF
TRBJ2-5 . . TRBV30 TGTGCCTGGAGTGCCCAGGGACAAGAGACCCAGTACTTC CAWSAQGQETQYF
TRBJ1-6 . TRBD1 TRBV13 TGTGCCAGCAGCTTAGCTTGGGACAGCTTTAATTCACCCCTCCACTTT CASSLAWDSFNSPLHF